The T cell receptor (beta chain) described here comes from a study of T cells in Graves' hyperthyroidism and ophthalmopathy. Comment on this clonotype: Its antigen is not identified.

RNA transcripts were the template for amplifying TCR beta CDR3 regions. Using the HTBI primer set, a first-round RT-PCR was run on the TCR CDR3. MiXCR, applied by TCRdb to the multiplex PCR reads, yields one record per CDR3 protein. The sample includes around 450,000 distinct CDR3 sequences, approximately 14% of them seen just once. Overall study results and limits: Most thyroid clonotypes with frequency above 0.001 were detected in blood. A model using 13 V-J features told ophthalmopathy apart from stable hyperthyroidism.

There are 13 residues in the CDR3. V was cut by 1 base and J by 4 bases, with 4 bases left in between. Germline V gene sequence: CDR1 SEHNR, CDR2 FQNEAQ (reference sequence). This clonotype was obtained from a woman in her late teens or twenties with Graves' hyperthyroidism. Sequencing was done on a sample of blood. V and J are TRBV7-9 and TRBJ1-4; unclear D gene. As DNA, the CDR3 is TGTGCCAGCAGCTTAGTGCATAATGAAAAACTGTTTTTT. This translates into CASSLVHNEKLFF.